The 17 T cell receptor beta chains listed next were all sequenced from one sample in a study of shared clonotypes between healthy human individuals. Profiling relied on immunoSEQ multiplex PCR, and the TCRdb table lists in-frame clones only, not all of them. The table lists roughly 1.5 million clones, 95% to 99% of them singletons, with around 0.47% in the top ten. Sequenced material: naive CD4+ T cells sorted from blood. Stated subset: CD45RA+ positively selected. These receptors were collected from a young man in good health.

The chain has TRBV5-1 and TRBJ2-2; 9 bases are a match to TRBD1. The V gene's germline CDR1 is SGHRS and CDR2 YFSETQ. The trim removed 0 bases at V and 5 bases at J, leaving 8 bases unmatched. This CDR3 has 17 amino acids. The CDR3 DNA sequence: TGCGCCAGCAGCTTGGGTCCGGGACAGGGATATACCGGGGAGCTGTTTTTT. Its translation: CASSLGPGQGYTGELFF.

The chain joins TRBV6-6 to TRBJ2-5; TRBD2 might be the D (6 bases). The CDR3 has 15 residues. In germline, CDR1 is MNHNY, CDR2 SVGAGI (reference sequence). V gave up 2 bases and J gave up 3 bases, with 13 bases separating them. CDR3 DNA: TGTGCCAGCAGTTACGACGGAGGGGCGAAAGAGACCCAGTACTTC. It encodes CASSYDGGAKETQYF.

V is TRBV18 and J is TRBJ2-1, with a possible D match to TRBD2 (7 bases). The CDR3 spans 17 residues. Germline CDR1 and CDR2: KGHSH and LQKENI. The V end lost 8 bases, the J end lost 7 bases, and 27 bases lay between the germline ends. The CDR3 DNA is TGTGCCAGCCCACGTTCCGCCGGGACTAACAGGGTAAATGAGCAGTTCTTC. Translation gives CASPRSAGTNRVNEQFF.

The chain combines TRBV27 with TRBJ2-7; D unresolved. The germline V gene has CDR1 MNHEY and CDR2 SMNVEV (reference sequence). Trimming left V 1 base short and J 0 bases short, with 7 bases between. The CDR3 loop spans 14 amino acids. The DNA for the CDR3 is TGTGCCAGCAGTTTATTGGCATTCTCCTACGAGCAGTACTTC. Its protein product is CASSLLAFSYEQYF.

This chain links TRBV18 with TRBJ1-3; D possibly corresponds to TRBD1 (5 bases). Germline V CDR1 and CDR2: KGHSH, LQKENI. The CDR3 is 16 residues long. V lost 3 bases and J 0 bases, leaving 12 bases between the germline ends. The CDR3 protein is CASSPMDTDSGNTIYF. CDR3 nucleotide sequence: TGTGCCAGCTCACCCATGGACACTGACTCTGGAAACACCATATATTTT. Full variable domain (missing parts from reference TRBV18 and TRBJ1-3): NAGVMQNPRHLVRRRGQEARLRCSPMKGHSHVYWYRQLPEEGLKFMVYLQKENIIDESGMPKERFSAEFPKEGPSILRIQQVVRGDSAAYFCASSPMDTDSGNTIYFGEGSWLTVV.

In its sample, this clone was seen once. CDR3 DNA: TGCAGCGTTGGCCCGGGATTGGACACTGAAGCTTTCTTT. Its translation: CSVGPGLDTEAFF. J is TRBJ1-1 and V is TRBV29-1; D is uncertain. There are 13 residues in the CDR3. Trimming cost V 4 bases and J 3 bases, with 12 bases left between them. From germline, CDR1 is SQVTM and CDR2 ANQGSEA.

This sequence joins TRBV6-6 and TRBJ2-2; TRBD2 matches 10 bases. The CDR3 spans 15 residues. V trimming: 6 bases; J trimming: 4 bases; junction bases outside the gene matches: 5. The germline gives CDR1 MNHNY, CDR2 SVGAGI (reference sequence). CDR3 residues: CASRSTSGRTGELFF. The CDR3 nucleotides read TGTGCCAGCAGATCGACTAGCGGGCGCACCGGGGAGCTGTTTTTT.

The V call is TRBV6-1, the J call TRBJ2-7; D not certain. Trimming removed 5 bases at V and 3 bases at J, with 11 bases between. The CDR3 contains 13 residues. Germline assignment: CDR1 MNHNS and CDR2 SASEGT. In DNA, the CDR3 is TGTGCCAGCAGTATTACCACGCGCTACGAGCAGTACTTC. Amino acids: CASSITTRYEQYF.

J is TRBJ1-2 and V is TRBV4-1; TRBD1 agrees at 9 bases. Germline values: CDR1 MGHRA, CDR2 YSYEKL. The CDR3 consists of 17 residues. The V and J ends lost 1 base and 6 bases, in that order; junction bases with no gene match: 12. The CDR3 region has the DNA TGCGCCAGCAGCCAAGTATTCGGGGACAGGGAGAAAAATGGCTACACCTTC. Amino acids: CASSQVFGDREKNGYTF.

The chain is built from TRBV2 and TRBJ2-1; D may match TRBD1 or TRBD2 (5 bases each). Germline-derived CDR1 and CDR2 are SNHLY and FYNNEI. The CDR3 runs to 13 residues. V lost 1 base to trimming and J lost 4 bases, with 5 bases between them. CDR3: CASSEGGYNEQFF. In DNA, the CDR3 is TGTGCCAGCAGTGAAGGGGGGTACAATGAGCAGTTCTTC. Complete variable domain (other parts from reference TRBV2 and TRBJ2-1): EPEVTQTPSHQVTQMGQEVILRCVPISNHLYFYWYRQILGQKVEFLVSFYNNEISEKSEIFDDQFSVERPDGSNFTLKIRSTKLEDSAMYFCASSEGGYNEQFFGPGTRLTVL.

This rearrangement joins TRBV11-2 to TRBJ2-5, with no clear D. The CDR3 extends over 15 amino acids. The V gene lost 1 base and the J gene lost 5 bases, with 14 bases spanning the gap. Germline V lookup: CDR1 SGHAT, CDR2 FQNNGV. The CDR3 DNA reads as TGTGCCAGCAGCTTAGGTTTGGACCTCGGGGAGACCCAGTACTTC. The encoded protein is CASSLGLDLGETQYF.

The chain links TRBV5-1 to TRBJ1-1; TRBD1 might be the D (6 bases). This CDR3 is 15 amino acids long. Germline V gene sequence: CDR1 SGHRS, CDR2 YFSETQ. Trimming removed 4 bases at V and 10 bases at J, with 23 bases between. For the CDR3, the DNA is TGCGCCAGCAGCCCCGAGGGGGGCGCGTCTCGTACAGCTTTCTTT. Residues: CASSPEGGASRTAFF.

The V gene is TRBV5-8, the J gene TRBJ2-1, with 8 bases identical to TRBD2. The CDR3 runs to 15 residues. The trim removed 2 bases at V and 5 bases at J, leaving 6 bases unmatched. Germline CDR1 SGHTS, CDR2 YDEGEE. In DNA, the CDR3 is TGTGCCAGCAGCTTCTTCCGGGGGGGGAACAATGAGCAGTTCTTC. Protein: CASSFFRGGNNEQFF.

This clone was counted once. The CDR3 spells CASRNGLAGGPGNTYEQYF. CDR3 in DNA: TGTGCCAGCAGGAACGGACTAGCGGGAGGGCCTGGTAACACCTACGAGCAGTACTTC. The chain employs TRBV5-4 and TRBJ2-7, with 15 bases that match TRBD2. The CDR3 length is 19 residues. The junction had 14 bases not matched to a gene; V was cut back by 5 bases and J by 2 bases. Germline CDR1 SGHNT, CDR2 YYREEE (reference sequence).

The CDR3 loop reads CASVKGGGITGELFF. The CDR3 bases are TGTGCCAGTGTCAAGGGAGGGGGGATCACCGGGGAGCTGTTTTTT. J is TRBJ2-2 and V is TRBV19, with D perhaps matching TRBD2 (7 bases). The germline CDR1 and CDR2 sequences are LNHDA and SQIVND (reference sequence). Deletions cut 8 bases from V and 4 bases from J, with 17 bases between. The CDR3 is 15 residues long.

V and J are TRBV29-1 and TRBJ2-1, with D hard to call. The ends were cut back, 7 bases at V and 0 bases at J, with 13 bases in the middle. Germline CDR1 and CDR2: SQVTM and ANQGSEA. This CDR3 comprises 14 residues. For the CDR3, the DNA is TGCAGCGGGAAGGGCGCTAGCTCCTACAATGAGCAGTTCTTC. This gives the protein CSGKGASSYNEQFF.

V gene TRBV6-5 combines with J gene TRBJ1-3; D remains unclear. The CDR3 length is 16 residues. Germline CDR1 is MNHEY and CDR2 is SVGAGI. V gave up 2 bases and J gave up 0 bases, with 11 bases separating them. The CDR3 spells CASSYTDGNSGNTIYF. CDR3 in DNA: TGTGCCAGCAGTTACACGGACGGAAACTCTGGAAACACCATATATTTT.